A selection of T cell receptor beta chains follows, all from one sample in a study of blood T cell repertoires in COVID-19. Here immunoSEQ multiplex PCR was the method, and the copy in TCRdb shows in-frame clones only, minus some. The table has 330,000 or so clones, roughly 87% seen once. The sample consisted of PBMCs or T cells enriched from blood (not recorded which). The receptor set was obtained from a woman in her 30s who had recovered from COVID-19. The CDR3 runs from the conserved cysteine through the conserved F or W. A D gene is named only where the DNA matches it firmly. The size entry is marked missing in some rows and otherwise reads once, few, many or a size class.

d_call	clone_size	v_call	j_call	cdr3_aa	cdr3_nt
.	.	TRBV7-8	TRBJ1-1	CASSQPLTIRRAFF	TGTGCCAGCAGCCAACCCCTTACAATACGCCGAGCTTTCTTT
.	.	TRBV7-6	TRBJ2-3	CASSRGCEF	TGTGCCAGCAGCCGGGGTTGTGAATTT
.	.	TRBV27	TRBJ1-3	CASSLRGGAGNTIYF	TGTGCCAGCAGTTTAAGGGGGGGAGCTGGAAACACCATATATTTT
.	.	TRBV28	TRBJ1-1	CASSSPQGRAFF	TGTGCCAGCAGTTCTCCACAGGGTCGGGCTTTCTTT
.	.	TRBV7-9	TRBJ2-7	CASSLAPGYEQYF	TGTGCCAGCAGCTTAGCCCCGGGGTACGAGCAGTACTTC
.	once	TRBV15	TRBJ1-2	CATSRNYDANYGYTF	TGTGCCACCAGCCGTAACTATGATGCAAACTATGGCTACACCTTC
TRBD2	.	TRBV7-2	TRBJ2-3	CASSKLGTSGGRGTDTQYF	TGTGCCAGCAGCAAGCTAGGGACTAGCGGGGGGCGGGGCACAGATACGCAGTATTTT
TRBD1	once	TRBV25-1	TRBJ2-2	CASTRTGTGSQGGELFF	TGTGCCAGCACGAGAACCGGGACAGGGTCTCAGGGCGGGGAGCTGTTTTTT
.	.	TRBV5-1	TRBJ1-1	CASSWGVENTEAFF	TGCGCCAGCAGTTGGGGGGTGGAGAACACTGAAGCTTTCTTT
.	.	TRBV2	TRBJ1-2	CASSEVGGLGYTF	TGTGCCAGCAGTGAAGTTGGGGGCCTCGGCTACACCTTC
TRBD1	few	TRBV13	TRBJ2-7	CASGWGQSHYEQYF	TGTGCCAGCGGTTGGGGACAGAGCCACTACGAGCAGTACTTC
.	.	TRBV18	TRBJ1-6	CASSPGEYNSPLHF	TGTGCCAGCTCACCAGGGGAGTATAATTCACCCCTCCACTTT
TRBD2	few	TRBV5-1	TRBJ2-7	CASSSPTSGRTSYEQYF	TGCGCCAGCAGCTCGCCGACTAGCGGGAGGACGTCCTACGAGCAGTACTTC
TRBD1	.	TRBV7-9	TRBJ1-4	CASSRQGLNEKLFF	TGTGCCAGCAGTCGACAGGGACTTAATGAAAAACTGTTTTTT
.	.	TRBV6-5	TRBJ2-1	CASSGEVAYNEQFF	TGTGCCAGCAGCGGTGAAGTCGCCTACAATGAGCAGTTCTTC
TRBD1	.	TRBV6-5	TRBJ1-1	CASSSGQGLTEAFF	TGTGCCAGCAGTTCCGGACAGGGTTTAACTGAAGCTTTCTTT
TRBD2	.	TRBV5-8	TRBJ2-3	CASSGGASGRSSTDTQYF	TGTGCCAGCAGCGGCGGCGCTAGCGGGAGGTCTAGCACAGATACGCAGTATTTT
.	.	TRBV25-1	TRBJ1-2	CASKTGFGYGYTF	TGTGCCAGCAAAACAGGGTTTGGCTATGGCTACACCTTC
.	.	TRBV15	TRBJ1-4	CATSSQVATNEKLFF	TGTGCCACCAGCAGTCAGGTTGCAACTAATGAAAAACTGTTTTTT
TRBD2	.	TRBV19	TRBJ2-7	CASSITLAGLYEQYF	TGTGCCAGTAGTATCACCCTAGCGGGGCTCTACGAGCAGTACTTC
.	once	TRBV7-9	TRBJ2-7	CASSSDRRSSYEQYF	TGTGCCAGCAGCTCAGACAGGCGAAGCTCCTACGAGCAGTACTTC
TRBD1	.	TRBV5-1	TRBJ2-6	CASSGRQGSSGANVLTF	TGCGCCAGCAGCGGTCGACAGGGCAGCTCTGGGGCCAACGTCCTGACTTTC
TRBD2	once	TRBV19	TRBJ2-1	CASTTSGGNYNEQFF	TGTGCCAGTACCACTAGCGGGGGGAACTACAATGAGCAGTTCTTC
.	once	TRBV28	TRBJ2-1	CASSLSQFRDNEQFF	TGTGCCAGCAGTTTAAGTCAGTTTCGGGACAATGAGCAGTTCTTC
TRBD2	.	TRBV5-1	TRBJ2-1	CASSLVLAGVGEQFF	TGCGCCAGCAGCTTGGTGCTAGCGGGAGTTGGTGAGCAGTTCTTC
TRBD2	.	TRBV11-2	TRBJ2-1	CASSPPGGRNNEQFF	TGTGCCAGCAGCCCCCCGGGCGGGAGGAACAATGAGCAGTTCTTC
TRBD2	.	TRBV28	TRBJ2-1	CASSPPGLAGGRYNEQFF	TGTGCCAGCAGTCCACCGGGACTAGCGGGAGGGAGATACAATGAGCAGTTCTTC
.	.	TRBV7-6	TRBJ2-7	CASSLDRDEQYF	TGTGCCAGCAGCTTAGACAGGGACGAGCAGTACTTC
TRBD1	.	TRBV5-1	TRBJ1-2	CASNFNQGATYGYTF	TGCGCCAGCAACTTTAACCAGGGGGCGACGTATGGCTACACCTTC
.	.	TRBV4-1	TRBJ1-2	CASSQPKEGIYGYTF	TGCGCCAGCAGCCAACCAAAGGAGGGGATCTATGGCTACACCTTC
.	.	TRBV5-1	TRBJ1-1	CASSLVQGNTEAFF	TGCGCCAGCAGCTTGGTACAGGGGAACACTGAAGCTTTCTTT
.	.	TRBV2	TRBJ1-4	CASSPTLRQRLFF	TGTGCCAGCTCTCCGACCTTACGACAGAGGTTGTTTTTT
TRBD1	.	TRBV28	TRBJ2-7	CATIETGHEQYF	TGTGCCACCATAGAGACAGGGCACGAGCAGTACTTC
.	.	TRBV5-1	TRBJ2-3	CASSAGPSGLDTQYF	TGCGCCAGCAGCGCGGGACCGTCGGGTCTAGATACGCAGTATTTT
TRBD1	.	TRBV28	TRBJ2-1	CASSTGQGGNEQFF	TGTGCCAGCAGTACAGGACAGGGAGGTAATGAGCAGTTCTTC
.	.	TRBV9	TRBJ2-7	CASSAGQLAYEQYF	TGTGCCAGCAGCGCCGGACAGCTCGCCTACGAGCAGTACTTC
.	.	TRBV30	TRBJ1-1	CAGRGWQGKNTEAFF	TGTGCCGGGAGAGGGTGGCAGGGAAAGAACACTGAAGCTTTCTTT
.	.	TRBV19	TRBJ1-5	CASSRQDYYSNQPQHF	TGTGCCAGTAGTAGGCAGGACTACTATAGCAATCAGCCCCAGCATTTT